A single sample is the source of the 3 T cell receptor beta chains below, sequenced in a study of spatial heterogeneity in lung cancer. The study's findings and limits: Expanded alpha and beta TCR counts within tumors tracked tumor mutation counts.

Which antigens these TCRs recognize remains unknown. MiXCR was run by TCRdb on the 5' RACE reads, yielding one entry per CDR3 protein. The sample contains 17,000 or so distinct CDR3 sequences, 6.2% of which appear only once. Time point: sample taken at primary tumor resection. This specimen was lung tumor tissue, taken at surgery. Receptors were obtained from a male donor with early-stage non-small cell lung cancer.

This clonotype was recorded many times. The chain joins TRBV18 to TRBJ2-5, with TRBD1 matching over 11 bases. The CDR3 consists of 15 residues. Losses at the gene ends were 3 bases for V and 5 bases for J; bases not matched to a gene: 5. Looked up from germline, CDR1 is KGHSH and CDR2 is LQKENI. The CDR3 loop reads CASSPRTGGGETQYF. The CDR3 bases are TGTGCCAGCTCACCTCGGACAGGGGGCGGTGAGACCCAGTACTTC.

This clonotype showed up many times. This sequence joins TRBV5-1 and TRBJ2-2, with no clear D. V lost 1 base and J 4 bases, leaving 17 bases between the germline ends. CDR1 and CDR2 from the germline V gene are SGHRS and YFSETQ. This CDR3 is 17 amino acids long. Here the CDR3 reads CASSLPPRGLGTGELFF. DNA of the CDR3: TGCGCCAGCAGCTTGCCCCCTAGAGGTCTGGGCACCGGGGAGCTGTTTTTT.

This clonotype was observed many times. The rearrangement links TRBV29-1 to TRBJ2-1; 10 bases line up with TRBD2. Trimming took 4 bases from V and 12 from J; bases not matched to a gene: 12. Germline values: CDR1 SQVTM, CDR2 ANQGSEA. The CDR3 has 14 amino acids. The CDR3 reads CSVGGSSGSVVQFF. The CDR3, as DNA: TGCAGCGTTGGTGGGTCTAGCGGGAGCGTCGTGCAGTTCTTC.